These 10 T cell receptor beta chains originate from one sample sequenced in a study of blood T cell repertoires in COVID-19. Here immunoSEQ multiplex PCR was the method, and the copy in TCRdb shows in-frame clones only, minus some. The sample lists roughly 180,000 clones; approximately 85% were seen once. Sequenced material: peripheral blood. These receptors all come from an elderly man with COVID-19, enrolled during active disease.

The J gene is TRBJ1-5, the V gene TRBV6-1; TRBD1 aligns across 7 bases. After removal of 5 bases from V and 3 bases from J, the junction contained 4 bases not matched to a gene. The CDR3 is 14 amino acids. Germline CDR1 MNHNS, CDR2 SASEGT. In DNA form, the CDR3 reads TGTGCCAGCAGTCAGACAGGGACCAATCAGCCCCAGCATTTT. Translated, it gives CASSQTGTNQPQHF.

The chain uses TRBV11-2 and TRBJ1-4, with TRBD1 matching over 7 bases. Germline CDR1 reads SGHAT; CDR2 reads FQNNGV. The CDR3 runs 15 residues. Trimming at V came to 5 bases and at J to 8 bases, leaving 11 bases not matched to a gene. The CDR3 DNA sequence: TGTGCCAGCAGCCTAAGAAGGGGGCTTGAAGAAAAACTGTTTTTT. It translates to CASSLRRGLEEKLFF.

A single count supports this clone. A much larger clone is a single base away; this may be a read error. The chain has TRBV9 and TRBJ1-5, with D possibly TRBD1 on 5 matching bases. Germline lookup yields CDR1 SGDLS and CDR2 YYNGEE. The ends were cut back, 1 base at V and 3 bases at J, with 8 bases in the middle. The CDR3 loop spans 14 amino acids. The CDR3 spells CASSVQGNNQPQHF. The CDR3 DNA reads as TGTGCCAGCAGCGTACAGGGTAACAATCAGCCCCAGCATTTT.

The chain is built from TRBV9 and TRBJ2-5; the D gene is possibly TRBD2 (6 bases). V lost 7 bases and J 1 base, leaving 17 bases between the germline ends. CDR3 length: 15 amino acids. Germline-derived CDR1 and CDR2 are SGDLS and YYNGEE. CDR3 loop: CASSVGAGSQETQYF. CDR3 coding DNA: TGTGCCAGCTCCGTCGGGGCGGGATCCCAAGAGACCCAGTACTTC.

The genes are TRBV9 and TRBJ1-1; D gene ambiguous. The ends were cut back, 3 bases at V and 1 base at J, with 7 bases in the middle. Germline CDR1 SGDLS, CDR2 YYNGEE. The CDR3 totals 13 residues. The CDR3 spells CASSAQQNTEAFF. The CDR3 DNA is TGTGCCAGCAGCGCCCAACAGAACACTGAAGCTTTCTTT.

The genes are TRBV19 and TRBJ1-6; TRBD1 agrees at 7 bases. V was pared by 5 bases and J by 0 bases, with 4 bases of the junction left unmatched. Germline V gene sequence: CDR1 LNHDA, CDR2 SQIVND (reference sequence). The CDR3 has 16 amino acids. CDR3 bases: TGTGCCAGTAGTCAACAGGGGTTCTCCTATAATTCACCCCTCCACTTT. Amino acids: CASSQQGFSYNSPLHF. The variable domain in full, with the rest retrieved from reference TRBV19 and TRBJ1-6, is DGGITQSPKYLFRKEGQNVTLSCEQNLNHDAMYWYRQDPGQGLRLIYYSQIVNDFQKGDIAEGYSVSREKKESFPLTVTSAQKNPTAFYLCASSQQGFSYNSPLHFGNGTRLTVT.

This rearrangement joins TRBV4-1 to TRBJ1-2; 8 bases fit TRBD1. The CDR3 spans 15 residues. Germline lookup yields CDR1 MGHRA and CDR2 YSYEKL. Unmatched junction bases numbered 11, after V lost 7 bases and J lost 4 bases. CDR3 protein: CASNSGQGVSYGYTF. As DNA, the CDR3 is TGCGCCAGCAACTCCGGACAGGGAGTATCCTATGGCTACACCTTC.

This chain connects TRBV5-4 to TRBJ1-2; no definite D call. CDR3 length equals 11 residues. V was trimmed by 8 bases and J by 1 base, leaving 6 bases between them. In germline, CDR1 is SGHNT, CDR2 YYREEE (reference sequence). The CDR3 is CASGLNYGYTF. In DNA, the CDR3 is TGTGCCAGTGGACTTAACTATGGCTACACCTTC.

The rearrangement uses TRBV5-1 and TRBJ1-4; TRBD1 matches 8 bases. The germline V gene has CDR1 SGHRS and CDR2 YFSETQ. The CDR3 sequence is 16 residues long. V was clipped by 0 bases and J by 2 bases; unmatched bases: 3. In DNA, the CDR3 is TGCGCCAGCAGCTTGGGACAGGGGTTGACTAATGAAAAACTGTTTTTT. Its translation is CASSLGQGLTNEKLFF.

This clone came up a few times. The V gene is TRBV12-5, the J gene TRBJ2-3; D is possibly TRBD2 (6 bases). Trimming stripped 10 bases from V and 1 base from J, with 15 bases between. This CDR3 region has 14 residues. Germline CDR1 reads LGHNT; CDR2 reads FRNRAP. The CDR3 bases are TGTGCTACCTCTGGACTAAGAGGCACAGATACGCAGTATTTT. Translation gives CATSGLRGTDTQYF.